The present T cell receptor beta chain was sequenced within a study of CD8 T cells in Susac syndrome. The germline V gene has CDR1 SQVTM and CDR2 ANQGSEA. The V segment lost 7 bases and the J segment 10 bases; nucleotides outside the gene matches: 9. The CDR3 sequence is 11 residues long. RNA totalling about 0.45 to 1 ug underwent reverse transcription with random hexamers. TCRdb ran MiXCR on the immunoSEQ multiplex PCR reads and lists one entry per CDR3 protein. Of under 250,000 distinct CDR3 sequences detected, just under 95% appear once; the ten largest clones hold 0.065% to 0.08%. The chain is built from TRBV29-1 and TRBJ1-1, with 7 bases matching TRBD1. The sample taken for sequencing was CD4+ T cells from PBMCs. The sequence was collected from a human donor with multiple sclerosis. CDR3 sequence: CSASQGGGAFF. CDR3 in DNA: TGCAGCGCCTCGCAGGGGGGGGGAGCTTTCTTT.